This T cell receptor beta chain was sequenced during a study of control samples from healthy donors and cancer patients (dated by TCRdb to the early 2020s). The protocol used for the library was the immunoSEQ multiplex PCR assay. As stored in TCRdb, this immuneACCESS dataset retains in-frame rearrangements with V and J assigned. A fraction of the clones does not appear; measured against another copy, unresolved V genes explain less than half of the discrepancy, and the remainder lacks a known reason. The sample yields some 25,000 clones; 75% to 85% were counted once. The ten largest account for about 23% of the sample. The CDR3, from cysteine to valine, totals 19 residues. Only the CDR3 portion is preserved as DNA: 57 bases, with reading frame beginning at the first base. V and J lose 4 bases and 3 bases, and a span of 29 bases separates them. For CDR1 and CDR2, the germline V gene lists SGHDT and YYEEEE.

Remarks on this clone: Which antigen it targets is not known. Per-base quality was not reported, and no clone a single base away is much larger than it.

The sequence links TRBV5-6 to TRBJ2-7; the D gene could be either TRBD1 or TRBD2, each agreeing at 5 bases. Sequencing was performed on PBMCs. This receptor was obtained from a man between 60 and 70 years old with colorectal cancer. The DNA is as follows: TGTGCCAGCAGCCTAGGGGCGAGGGCCCTCCTACACTCAAACTACGAGCAGTACGTC. It codes for CASSLGARALLHSNYEQYV.